A single sample is the source of the 10 T cell receptor beta chains below, sequenced in a study of T cells after yellow fever vaccination. MiXCR was run by TCRdb on the 5' RACE reads, yielding one entry per CDR3 protein. The sample yields approximately 450,000 distinct CDR3 sequences, under 20% seen once. The sample consisted of PBMCs, taken before the yellow fever booster vaccination. The receptors were gathered from a man aged 18 to 29 who received the YFV17D yellow fever vaccine.

The genes are TRBV28 and TRBJ2-7, with 9 bases that match TRBD2. Germline loops: CDR1 MDHEN, CDR2 SYDVKM. With 3 bases clipped from V and 4 bases from J, the junction kept 4 bases outside the gene matches. The length of the CDR3 is 14 residues. CDR3 residues: CASSFGGGGYEQYF. The DNA for the CDR3 is TGTGCCAGCAGTTTTGGCGGGGGGGGGTACGAGCAGTACTTC.

This chain links TRBV5-1 with TRBJ2-3; D may be TRBD1 (5 bases). Trimming shortened V by 0 bases and J by 2 bases, and 7 bases separated the two germline ends. The CDR3 totals 14 residues. Germline V gene data show CDR1 as SGHRS and CDR2 as YFSETQ. CDR3 DNA: TGCGCCAGCAGCTTGGGGGGCCTCACAGATACGCAGTATTTT. It encodes CASSLGGLTDTQYF.

The V and J genes are TRBV6-2 or TRBV6-3 and TRBJ2-1; TRBD1 agrees at 9 bases. The CDR3 runs to 17 residues. Germline assignment: CDR1 MNHEY and CDR2 SVGEGT. J gave up 7 bases and V 0 bases, and 10 bases lay outside the gene matches. The CDR3 loop is CASSYSIGTGPENEQFF. The CDR3 DNA is TGTGCCAGCAGTTACTCGATCGGGACAGGGCCGGAAAATGAGCAGTTCTTC.

The table lists this clonotype with a few counts. This sequence joins TRBV5-1 and TRBJ2-1; D is perhaps TRBD1 or TRBD2 (5 bases each). Trimming pared 4 bases from V and 6 bases from J, leaving 17 bases between. Germline values: CDR1 SGHRS, CDR2 YFSETQ. The CDR3 runs to 15 residues. CDR3: CASSLISGSGNEQFF. DNA of the CDR3: TGCGCCAGCAGCCTCATCTCAGGGAGTGGCAATGAGCAGTTCTTC.

The CDR3 region is CASSSNRGVKETQYF. The CDR3 nucleotides read TGTGCCAGCAGTTCAAACAGGGGGGTCAAAGAGACCCAGTACTTC. The rearrangement uses TRBV28 and TRBJ2-5, with TRBD1 identical over 8 bases. CDR3 length equals 15 residues. Germline V CDR1 and CDR2: MDHEN, SYDVKM. After removal of 4 bases from V and 3 bases from J, the junction contained 7 bases not matched to a gene.

This clonotype has more than one count but fewer than ten. This chain links TRBV27 with TRBJ2-3; 9 nucleotides line up with TRBD2. This CDR3 region has 13 residues. Germline-derived CDR1 and CDR2 are MNHEY and SMNVEV (reference sequence). V trimming: 8 bases; J trimming: 5 bases; junction bases outside the gene matches: 5. The CDR3 sequence: CASAGGRIDTQYF. CDR3 DNA: TGTGCCAGCGCGGGGGGGCGGATAGATACGCAGTATTTT.

The table lists this clonotype with a few counts. The chain uses TRBV5-5 and TRBJ2-3, with D uncertain. The length of the CDR3 is 14 residues. The ends were cut back, 4 bases at V and 5 bases at J, with 14 bases in the middle. Germline V gene sequence: CDR1 SGHKS, CDR2 YYEKEE (reference sequence). CDR3 sequence reads: CASSLRLDGDTQYF. CDR3 nucleotides: TGTGCCAGCAGCCTGCGACTCGACGGAGATACGCAGTATTTT.

This clonotype was seen only a few times. The V gene is TRBV5-4, the J gene TRBJ1-1; D gene ambiguous. V lost 2 bases to trimming and J lost 1 base, with 12 bases between them. Germline V gives CDR1 SGHNT, CDR2 YYREEE (reference sequence). The CDR3 is 15 residues long. This chain's CDR3 is CASSLHGRGNTEAFF. The DNA for the CDR3 is TGTGCCAGCAGCTTACATGGTCGGGGGAACACTGAAGCTTTCTTT.

The chain recombines TRBV29-1 with TRBJ2-3; the D call may be TRBD1 or TRBD2 (5 bases each). Germline assignment: CDR1 SQVTM and CDR2 ANQGSEA. CDR3 length equals 14 residues. Trimming left V 1 base short and J 3 bases short, with 11 bases between. The CDR3 DNA reads TGCAGCGTTGAAGGAGGGGTTGGGACAGATACGCAGTATTTT. It specifies CSVEGGVGTDTQYF.

V and J are TRBV4-3 and TRBJ1-6; possible D gene TRBD1, 6 bases. Germline values: CDR1 LGHNA, CDR2 YSLEER. The V end was cut by 4 bases, the J end by 10 bases, with 14 bases between. The CDR3 is made up of 14 amino acids. The CDR3 loop is CASSLKTGVSPLHF. CDR3 in DNA: TGCGCCAGCAGCCTAAAGACAGGCGTCTCACCCCTCCACTTT.